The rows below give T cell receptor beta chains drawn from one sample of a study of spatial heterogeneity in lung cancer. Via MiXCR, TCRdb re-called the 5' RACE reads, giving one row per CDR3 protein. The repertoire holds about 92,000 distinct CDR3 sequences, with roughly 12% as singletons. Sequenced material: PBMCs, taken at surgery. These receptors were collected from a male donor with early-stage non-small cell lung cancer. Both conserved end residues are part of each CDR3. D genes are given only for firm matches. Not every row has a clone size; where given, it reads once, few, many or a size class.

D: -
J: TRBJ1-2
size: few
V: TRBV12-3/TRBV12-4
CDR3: CASSGGGRYGYTF
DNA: TGTGCCAGCAGTGGGGGGGGCAGGTATGGCTACACCTTC

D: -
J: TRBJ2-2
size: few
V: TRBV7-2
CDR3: CASSHDTGELFF
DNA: TGTGCCAGCAGCCACGACACCGGGGAGCTGTTTTTT

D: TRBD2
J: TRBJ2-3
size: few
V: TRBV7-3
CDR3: CASGLAGVSDTQYF
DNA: TGTGCCAGCGGACTAGCGGGAGTTTCAGATACGCAGTATTTT

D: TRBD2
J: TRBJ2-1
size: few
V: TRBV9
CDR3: CASSVDPAGGYNEQFF
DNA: TGTGCCAGCAGCGTAGATCCAGCGGGAGGGTACAATGAGCAGTTCTTC

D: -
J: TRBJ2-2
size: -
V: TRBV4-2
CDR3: CASSPQGSRGELFF
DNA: TGTGCCAGCAGCCCCCAGGGGTCGCGCGGGGAGCTGTTTTTT

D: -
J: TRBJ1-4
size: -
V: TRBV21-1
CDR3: CASSKTADSGSEKLFF
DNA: TGTGCCAGCAGCAAAACCGCCGACAGTGGGAGTGAAAAACTGTTTTTT

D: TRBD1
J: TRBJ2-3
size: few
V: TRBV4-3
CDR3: CASSQDRSGGGTDTQYF
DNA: TGCGCCAGCAGCCAGGACCGCTCAGGGGGCGGCACAGATACGCAGTATTTT

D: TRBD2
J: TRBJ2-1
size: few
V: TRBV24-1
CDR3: CATSDSLREGFNEQFF
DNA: TGTGCCACCAGTGATTCTTTGCGGGAGGGCTTCAATGAGCAGTTCTTC

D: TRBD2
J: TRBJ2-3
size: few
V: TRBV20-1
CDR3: CSADPGTSGPRVADTQYF
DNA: TGCAGTGCAGACCCCGGGACTAGCGGTCCCCGAGTCGCAGATACGCAGTATTTT

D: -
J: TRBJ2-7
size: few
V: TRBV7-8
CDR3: CASSFPPGSGNYEQYF
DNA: TGTGCCAGCAGCTTCCCGCCCGGGTCAGGCAACTACGAGCAGTACTTC

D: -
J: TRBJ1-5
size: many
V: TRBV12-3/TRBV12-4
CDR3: CASSLDLHSNQPQHF
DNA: TGTGCCAGCAGTTTAGACTTACATAGCAATCAGCCCCAGCATTTT

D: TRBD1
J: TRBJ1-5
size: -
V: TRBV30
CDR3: CAWGGQGGQPQHF
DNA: TGTGCCTGGGGCGGACAGGGGGGTCAGCCCCAGCATTTT

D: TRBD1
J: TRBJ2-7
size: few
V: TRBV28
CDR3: CASSLGQGELYEQYF
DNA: TGTGCCAGCAGTTTAGGGCAGGGGGAACTCTACGAGCAGTACTTC

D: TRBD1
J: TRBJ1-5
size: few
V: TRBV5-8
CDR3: CASSLRTGNQPQHF
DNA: TGTGCCAGCAGCTTGAGGACAGGGAATCAGCCCCAGCATTTT

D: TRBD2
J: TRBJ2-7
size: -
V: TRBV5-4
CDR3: CASSLDPGLAGGSYEQYF
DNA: TGTGCCAGCAGCTTGGATCCGGGACTAGCGGGAGGCTCCTACGAGCAGTACTTC

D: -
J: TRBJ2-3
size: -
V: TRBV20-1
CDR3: CSARDAISTDTQYF
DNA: TGCAGTGCTAGGGACGCTATCAGCACAGATACGCAGTATTTT

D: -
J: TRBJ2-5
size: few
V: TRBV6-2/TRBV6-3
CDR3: CASSYSDSQETQYF
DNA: TGTGCCAGCAGTTACTCGGACAGTCAAGAGACCCAGTACTTC

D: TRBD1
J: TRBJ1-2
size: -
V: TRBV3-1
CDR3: CASSQGQPYGYTF
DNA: TGTGCCAGCAGCCAGGGACAGCCCTATGGCTACACCTTC

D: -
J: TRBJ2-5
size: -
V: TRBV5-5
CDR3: CASSLRSLQETQYF
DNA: TGTGCCAGCAGCTTGCGTAGCCTACAAGAGACCCAGTACTTC

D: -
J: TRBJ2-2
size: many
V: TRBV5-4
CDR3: CASSFSRDVAGELFF
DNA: TGTGCCAGCAGCTTCTCGCGGGATGTCGCCGGGGAGCTGTTTTTT

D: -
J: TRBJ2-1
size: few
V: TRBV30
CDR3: CAFRGTAYNEQFF
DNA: TGTGCTTTTAGGGGGACGGCTTACAATGAGCAGTTCTTC

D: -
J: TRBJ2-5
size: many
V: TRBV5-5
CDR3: CASSPGGGQETQYF
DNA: TGTGCCAGCAGCCCCGGAGGGGGGCAAGAGACCCAGTACTTC

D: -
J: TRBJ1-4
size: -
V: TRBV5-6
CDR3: CASSLMGTRKKLFF
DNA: TGTGCCAGCAGCTTAATGGGGACAAGGAAAAAACTGTTTTTT

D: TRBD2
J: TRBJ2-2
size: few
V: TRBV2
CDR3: CASSEVPLAGGTGELFF
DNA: TGTGCCAGCAGTGAAGTCCCGCTAGCGGGGGGCACCGGGGAGCTGTTTTTT

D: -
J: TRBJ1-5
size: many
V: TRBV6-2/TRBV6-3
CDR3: CASGGAGQPQHF
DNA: TGTGCCAGCGGGGGGGCTGGACAGCCCCAGCATTTT

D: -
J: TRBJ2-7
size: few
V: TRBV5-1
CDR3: CASSPGQPTYEQYF
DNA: TGCGCCAGCAGTCCCGGACAGCCGACATACGAGCAGTACTTC

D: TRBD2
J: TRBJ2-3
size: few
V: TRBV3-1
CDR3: CASSQGGGVTDTQYF
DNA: TGTGCCAGCAGCCAAGGCGGGGGGGTCACAGATACGCAGTATTTT

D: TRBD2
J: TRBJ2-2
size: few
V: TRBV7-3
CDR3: CASSTRLAENTGELFF
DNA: TGTGCCAGCAGCACCCGACTAGCTGAGAACACCGGGGAGCTGTTTTTT

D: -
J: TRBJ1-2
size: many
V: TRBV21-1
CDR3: CASSQVTLGAYGYTF
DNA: TGTGCCAGCAGCCAGGTGACCTTAGGGGCCTATGGCTACACCTTC

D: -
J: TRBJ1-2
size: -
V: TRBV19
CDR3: CASSIPSQVRGYTF
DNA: TGTGCCAGTAGTATTCCCTCCCAAGTCCGAGGCTACACCTTC

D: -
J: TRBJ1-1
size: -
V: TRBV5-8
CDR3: CASRTRGNTEAFF
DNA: TGTGCCAGCAGAACCAGGGGGAACACTGAAGCTTTCTTT

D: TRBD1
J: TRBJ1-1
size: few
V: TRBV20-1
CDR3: CSARGTGGTEAFF
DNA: TGCAGTGCAAGGGGGACAGGGGGCACTGAAGCTTTCTTT

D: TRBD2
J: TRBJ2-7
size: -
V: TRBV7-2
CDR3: CASSLGIAGGFYEQYF
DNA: TGTGCCAGCAGCTTAGGCATAGCGGGGGGTTTCTACGAGCAGTACTTC

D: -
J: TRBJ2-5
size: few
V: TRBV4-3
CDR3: CASSQDTSRETQYF
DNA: TGCGCCAGCAGCCAAGATACTAGTCGGGAGACCCAGTACTTC

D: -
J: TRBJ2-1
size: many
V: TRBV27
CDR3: CASSTGAGGLNEQFF
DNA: TGTGCCAGCAGCACAGGGGCGGGGGGCCTCAATGAGCAGTTCTTC

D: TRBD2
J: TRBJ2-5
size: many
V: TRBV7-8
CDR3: CASSLGGSRETQYF
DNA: TGTGCCAGCAGCTTGGGCGGGAGTAGGGAGACCCAGTACTTC

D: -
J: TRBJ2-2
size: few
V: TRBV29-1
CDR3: CSASGITGELFF
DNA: TGCAGCGCTTCAGGGATCACCGGGGAGCTGTTTTTT

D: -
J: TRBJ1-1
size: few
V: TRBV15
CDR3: CATSRGYTEAFF
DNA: TGTGCCACCAGCAGAGGATACACTGAAGCTTTCTTT

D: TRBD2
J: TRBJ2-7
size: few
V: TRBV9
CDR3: CASSANLAGGPLANYEQYF
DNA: TGTGCCAGCAGCGCAAACCTAGCGGGAGGTCCCCTGGCGAACTACGAGCAGTACTTC

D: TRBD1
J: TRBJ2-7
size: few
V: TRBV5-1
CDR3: CASSLVTQGVDEQYF
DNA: TGCGCCAGCAGCTTGGTCACACAGGGGGTCGACGAGCAGTACTTC

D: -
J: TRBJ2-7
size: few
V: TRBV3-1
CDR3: CASSQERGRGSYEQYF
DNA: TGTGCCAGCAGCCAAGAACGAGGGAGAGGGTCCTACGAGCAGTACTTC